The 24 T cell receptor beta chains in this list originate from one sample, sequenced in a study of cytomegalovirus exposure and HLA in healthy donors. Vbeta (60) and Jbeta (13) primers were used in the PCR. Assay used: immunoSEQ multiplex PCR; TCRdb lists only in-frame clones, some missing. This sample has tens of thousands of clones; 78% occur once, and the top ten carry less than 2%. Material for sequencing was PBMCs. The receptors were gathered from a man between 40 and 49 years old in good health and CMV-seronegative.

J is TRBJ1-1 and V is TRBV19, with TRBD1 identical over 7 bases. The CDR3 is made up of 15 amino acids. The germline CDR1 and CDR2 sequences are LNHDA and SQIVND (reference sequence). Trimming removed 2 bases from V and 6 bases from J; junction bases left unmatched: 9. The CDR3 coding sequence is TGTGCCAGTAGTATACCGACGACAGGGCTAGCTGAAGCTTTCTTT. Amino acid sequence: CASSIPTTGLAEAFF.

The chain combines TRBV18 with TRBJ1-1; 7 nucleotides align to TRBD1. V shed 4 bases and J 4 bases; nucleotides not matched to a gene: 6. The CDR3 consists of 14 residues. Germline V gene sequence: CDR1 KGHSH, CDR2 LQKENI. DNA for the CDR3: TGTGCCAGCTCACAGGACAGGTCGACCACTGAAGCTTTCTTT. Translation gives CASSQDRSTTEAFF.

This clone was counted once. The DNA for the CDR3 is TGTGCCAGCAGTGAAGCGTGGGGGGGGCGGCAGCCCCAGCATTTT. Its protein product is CASSEAWGGRQPQHF. The chain recombines TRBV2 with TRBJ1-5; TRBD1 is a possible D gene (6 bases). Trimming stripped 0 bases from V and 7 bases from J, with 13 bases between. CDR1 is SNHLY and CDR2 is FYNNEI in the germline V gene. The CDR3 extends over 15 amino acids.

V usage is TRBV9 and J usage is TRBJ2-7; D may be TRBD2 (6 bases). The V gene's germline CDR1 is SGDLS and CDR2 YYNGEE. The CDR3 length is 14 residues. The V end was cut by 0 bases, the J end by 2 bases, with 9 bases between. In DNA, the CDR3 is TGTGCCAGCAGCGTAGGGGACTCCACCTACGAGCAGTACTTC. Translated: CASSVGDSTYEQYF.

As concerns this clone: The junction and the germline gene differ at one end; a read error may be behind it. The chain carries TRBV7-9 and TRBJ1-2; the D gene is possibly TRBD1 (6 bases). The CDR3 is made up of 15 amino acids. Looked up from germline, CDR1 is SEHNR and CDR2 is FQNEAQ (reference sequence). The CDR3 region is CSSSLLRDIPYGYTF. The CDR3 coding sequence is TGTTCCAGCAGCCTCTTGAGGGACATACCCTATGGCTACACCTTC.

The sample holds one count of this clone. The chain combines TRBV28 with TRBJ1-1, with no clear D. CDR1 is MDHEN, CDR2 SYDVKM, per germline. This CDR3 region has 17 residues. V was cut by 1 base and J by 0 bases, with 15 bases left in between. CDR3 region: CASSLSSAADMNTEAFF. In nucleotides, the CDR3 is TGTGCCAGCAGTTTATCGTCCGCAGCCGACATGAACACTGAAGCTTTCTTT.

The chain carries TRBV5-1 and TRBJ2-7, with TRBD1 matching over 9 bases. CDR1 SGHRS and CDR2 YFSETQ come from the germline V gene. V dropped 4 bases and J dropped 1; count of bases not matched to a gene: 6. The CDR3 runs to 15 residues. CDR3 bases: TGCGCCAGCAGCCCAGGGACAGGGTGGTCCTACGAGCAGTACTTC. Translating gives CASSPGTGWSYEQYF.

CDR3 nucleotide sequence: TGTGCCAGCAGTGAACTTTCGGACTATGGCTACACCTTC. It is translated as CASSELSDYGYTF. This rearrangement joins TRBV25-1 to TRBJ1-2, with D uncertain. CDR3 length equals 13 residues. The V end lost 2 bases, the J end lost 3 bases, and 7 bases lay between the germline ends. CDR1 and CDR2 from the germline V gene are MGHDK and SYGVNS.

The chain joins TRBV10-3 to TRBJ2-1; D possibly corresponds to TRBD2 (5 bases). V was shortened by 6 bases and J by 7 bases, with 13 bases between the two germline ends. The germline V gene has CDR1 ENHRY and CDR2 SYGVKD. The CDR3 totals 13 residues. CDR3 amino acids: CAISPTSANEQFF. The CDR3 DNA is TGTGCCATCAGCCCCACTAGTGCTAATGAGCAGTTCTTC.

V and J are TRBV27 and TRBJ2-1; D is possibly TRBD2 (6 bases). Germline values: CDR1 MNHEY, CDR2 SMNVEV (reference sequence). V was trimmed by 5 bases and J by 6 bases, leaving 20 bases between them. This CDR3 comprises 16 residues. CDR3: CASSPPWRGGINEQFF. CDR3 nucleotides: TGTGCCAGCAGTCCCCCTTGGAGGGGCGGGATCAATGAGCAGTTCTTC.

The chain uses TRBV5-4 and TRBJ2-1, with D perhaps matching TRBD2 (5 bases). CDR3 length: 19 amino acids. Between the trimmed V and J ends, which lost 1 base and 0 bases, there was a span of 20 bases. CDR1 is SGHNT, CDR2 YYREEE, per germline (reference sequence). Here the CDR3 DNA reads TGTGCCAGCAGCTTGAAAACTAGACTCATTCAAACCTCCTACAATGAGCAGTTCTTC. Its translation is CASSLKTRLIQTSYNEQFF.

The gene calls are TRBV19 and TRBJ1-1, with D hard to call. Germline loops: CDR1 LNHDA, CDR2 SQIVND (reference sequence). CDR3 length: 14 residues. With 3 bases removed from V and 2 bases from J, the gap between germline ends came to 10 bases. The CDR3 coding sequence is TGTGCCAGTAGTATCGGGGATGGAAACACTGAAGCTTTCTTT. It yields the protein CASSIGDGNTEAFF. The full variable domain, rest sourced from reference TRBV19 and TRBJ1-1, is DGGITQSPKYLFRKEGQNVTLSCEQNLNHDAMYWYRQDPGQGLRLIYYSQIVNDFQKGDIAEGYSVSREKKESFPLTVTSAQKNPTAFYLCASSIGDGNTEAFFGQGTRLTVV.

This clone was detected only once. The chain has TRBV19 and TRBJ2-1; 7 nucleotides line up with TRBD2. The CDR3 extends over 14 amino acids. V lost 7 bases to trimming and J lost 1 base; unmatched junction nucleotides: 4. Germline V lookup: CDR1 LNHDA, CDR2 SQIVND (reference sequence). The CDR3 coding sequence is TGTGCCAGTAATGGCGGGAGATCCTACAATGAGCAGTTCTTC. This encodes CASNGGRSYNEQFF.

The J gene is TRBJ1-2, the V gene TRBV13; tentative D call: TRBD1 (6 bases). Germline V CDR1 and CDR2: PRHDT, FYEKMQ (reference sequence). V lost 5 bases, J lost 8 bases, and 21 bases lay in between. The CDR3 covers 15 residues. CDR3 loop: CASSPAAGGRNGYTF. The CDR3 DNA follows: TGTGCCAGCAGCCCGGCCGCGGGGGGGCGGAACGGCTACACCTTC.

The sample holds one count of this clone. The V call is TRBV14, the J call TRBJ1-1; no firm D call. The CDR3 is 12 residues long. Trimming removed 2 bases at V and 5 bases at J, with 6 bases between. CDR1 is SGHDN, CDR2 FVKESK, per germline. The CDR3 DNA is TGTGCCAGCAGCCAATATCAGACTGAAGCTTTCTTT. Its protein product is CASSQYQTEAFF.

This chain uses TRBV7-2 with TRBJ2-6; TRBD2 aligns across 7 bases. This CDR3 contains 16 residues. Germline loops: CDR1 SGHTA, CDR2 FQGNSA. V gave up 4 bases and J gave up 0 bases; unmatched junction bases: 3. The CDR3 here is CASSSGGTSGANVLTF. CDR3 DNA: TGTGCCAGCAGCTCCGGGGGGACCTCTGGGGCCAACGTCCTGACTTTC.

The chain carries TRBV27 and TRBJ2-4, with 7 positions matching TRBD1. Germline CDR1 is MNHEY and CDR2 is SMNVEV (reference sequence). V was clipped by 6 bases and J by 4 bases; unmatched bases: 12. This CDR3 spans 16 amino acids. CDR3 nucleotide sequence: TGTGCCAGCAGCCCCATTGTGAGGGGGCAGAAAAACATTCAGTACTTC. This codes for CASSPIVRGQKNIQYF.

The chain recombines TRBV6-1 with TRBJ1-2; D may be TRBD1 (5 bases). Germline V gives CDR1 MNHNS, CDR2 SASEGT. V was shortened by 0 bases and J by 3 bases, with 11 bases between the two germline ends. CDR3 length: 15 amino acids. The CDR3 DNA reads TGTGCCAGCAGTGAAGCGCTCGGGGGGGACTATGGCTACACCTTC. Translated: CASSEALGGDYGYTF.

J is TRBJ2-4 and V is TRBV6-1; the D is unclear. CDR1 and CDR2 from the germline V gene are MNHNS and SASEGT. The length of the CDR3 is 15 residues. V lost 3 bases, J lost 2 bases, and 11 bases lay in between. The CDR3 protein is CASSDWARTKNIQYF. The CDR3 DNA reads TGTGCCAGCAGTGATTGGGCCAGGACCAAAAACATTCAGTACTTC.

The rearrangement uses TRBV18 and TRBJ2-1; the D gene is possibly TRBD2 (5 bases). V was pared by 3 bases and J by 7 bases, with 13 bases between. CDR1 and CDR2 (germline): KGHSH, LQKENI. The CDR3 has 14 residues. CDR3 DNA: TGTGCCAGCTCACCCAGCCCGACGGGGAATGAGCAGTTCTTC. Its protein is CASSPSPTGNEQFF. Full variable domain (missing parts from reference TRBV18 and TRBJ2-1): NAGVMQNPRHLVRRRGQEARLRCSPMKGHSHVYWYRQLPEEGLKFMVYLQKENIIDESGMPKERFSAEFPKEGPSILRIQQVVRGDSAAYFCASSPSPTGNEQFFGPGTRLTVL.

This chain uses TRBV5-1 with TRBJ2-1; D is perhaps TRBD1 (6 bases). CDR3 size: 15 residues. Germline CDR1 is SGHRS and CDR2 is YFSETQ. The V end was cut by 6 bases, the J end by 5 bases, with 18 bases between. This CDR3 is CASNPIPGQNNEQFF. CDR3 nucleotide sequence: TGCGCCAGCAACCCAATTCCGGGACAAAACAATGAGCAGTTCTTC.

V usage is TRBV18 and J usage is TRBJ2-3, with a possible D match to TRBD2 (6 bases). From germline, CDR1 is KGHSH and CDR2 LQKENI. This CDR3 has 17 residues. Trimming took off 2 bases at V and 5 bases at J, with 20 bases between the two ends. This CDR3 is CASSPITGTRVVDTQYF. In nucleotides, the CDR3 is TGTGCCAGCTCACCAATAACCGGGACTCGGGTTGTAGATACGCAGTATTTT. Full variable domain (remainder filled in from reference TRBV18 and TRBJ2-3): NAGVMQNPRHLVRRRGQEARLRCSPMKGHSHVYWYRQLPEEGLKFMVYLQKENIIDESGMPKERFSAEFPKEGPSILRIQQVVRGDSAAYFCASSPITGTRVVDTQYFGPGTRLTVL.

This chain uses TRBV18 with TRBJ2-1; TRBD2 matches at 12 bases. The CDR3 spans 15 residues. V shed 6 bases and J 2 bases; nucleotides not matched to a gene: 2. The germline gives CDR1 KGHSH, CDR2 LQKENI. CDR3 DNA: TGTGCCAGCTCCCTAGCGGGAGGGGCCTACAATGAGCAGTTCTTC. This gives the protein CASSLAGGAYNEQFF. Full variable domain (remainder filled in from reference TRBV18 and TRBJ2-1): NAGVMQNPRHLVRRRGQEARLRCSPMKGHSHVYWYRQLPEEGLKFMVYLQKENIIDESGMPKERFSAEFPKEGPSILRIQQVVRGDSAAYFCASSLAGGAYNEQFFGPGTRLTVL.

The CDR3, as DNA: TGTGCCAGCAGCTGGGGACAACCAAACACCGGGGAGCTGTTTTTT. Translating it yields CASSWGQPNTGELFF. V gene TRBV7-3 combines with J gene TRBJ2-2, with a possible D match to TRBD1 (6 bases). The germline V gene encodes CDR1 SGHTA and CDR2 FQGTGA. V was trimmed by 4 bases and J by 2 bases, leaving 11 bases between them. CDR3 length: 15 amino acids.